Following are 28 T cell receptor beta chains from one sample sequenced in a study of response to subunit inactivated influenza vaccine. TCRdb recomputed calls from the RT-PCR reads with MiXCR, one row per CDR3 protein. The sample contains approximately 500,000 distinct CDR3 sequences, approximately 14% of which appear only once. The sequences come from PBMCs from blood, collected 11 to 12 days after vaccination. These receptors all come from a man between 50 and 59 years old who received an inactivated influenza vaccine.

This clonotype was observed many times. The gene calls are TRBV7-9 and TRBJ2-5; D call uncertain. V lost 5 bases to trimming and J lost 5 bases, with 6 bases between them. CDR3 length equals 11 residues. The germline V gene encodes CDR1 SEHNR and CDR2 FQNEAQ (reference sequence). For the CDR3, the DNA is TGTGCCAGCAGCGCCCGTGAGACCCAGTACTTC. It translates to CASSARETQYF.

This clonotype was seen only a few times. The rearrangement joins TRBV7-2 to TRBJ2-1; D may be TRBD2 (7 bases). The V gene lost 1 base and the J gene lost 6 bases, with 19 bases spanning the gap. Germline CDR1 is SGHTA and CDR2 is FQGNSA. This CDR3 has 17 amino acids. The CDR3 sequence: CASSLVGGGHAGNEQFF. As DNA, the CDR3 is TGTGCCAGCAGCTTAGTTGGGGGGGGCCATGCAGGCAATGAGCAGTTCTTC.

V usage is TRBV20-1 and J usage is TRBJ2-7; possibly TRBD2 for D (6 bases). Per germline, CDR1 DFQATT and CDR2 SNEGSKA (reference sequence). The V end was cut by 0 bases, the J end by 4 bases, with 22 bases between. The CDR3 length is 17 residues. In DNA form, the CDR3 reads TGCAGTGCTAGAGATCCGCATGGGACTCGTCTAATATACGAGCAGTACTTC. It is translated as CSARDPHGTRLIYEQYF.

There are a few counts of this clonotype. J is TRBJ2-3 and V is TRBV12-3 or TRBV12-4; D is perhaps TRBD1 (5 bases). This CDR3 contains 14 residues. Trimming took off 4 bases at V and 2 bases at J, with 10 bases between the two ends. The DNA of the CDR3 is TGTGCCAGCAGTTCCCAGGGTTTCACAGATACGCAGTATTTT. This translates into CASSSQGFTDTQYF.

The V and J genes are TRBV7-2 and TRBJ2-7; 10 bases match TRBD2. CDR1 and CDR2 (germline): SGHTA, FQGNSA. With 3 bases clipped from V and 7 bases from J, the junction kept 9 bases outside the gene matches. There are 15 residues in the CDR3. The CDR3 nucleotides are TGTGCCAGCAGCTTCGGACTAGCGGTTGCGGGGGAGCAGTACTTC. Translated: CASSFGLAVAGEQYF.

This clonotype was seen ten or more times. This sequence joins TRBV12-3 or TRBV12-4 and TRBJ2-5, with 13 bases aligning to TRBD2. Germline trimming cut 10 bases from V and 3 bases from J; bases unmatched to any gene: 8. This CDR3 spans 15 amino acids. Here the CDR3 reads CAIRGLAGDEETQYF. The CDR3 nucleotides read TGTGCCATCCGTGGACTAGCGGGAGACGAAGAGACCCAGTACTTC.

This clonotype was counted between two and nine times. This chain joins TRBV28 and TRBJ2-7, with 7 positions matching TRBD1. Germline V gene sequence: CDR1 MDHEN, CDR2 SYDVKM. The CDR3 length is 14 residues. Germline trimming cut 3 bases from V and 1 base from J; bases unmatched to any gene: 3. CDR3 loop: CASSLIRGSYEQYF. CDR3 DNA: TGTGCCAGCAGTTTGATCAGGGGGTCCTACGAGCAGTACTTC.

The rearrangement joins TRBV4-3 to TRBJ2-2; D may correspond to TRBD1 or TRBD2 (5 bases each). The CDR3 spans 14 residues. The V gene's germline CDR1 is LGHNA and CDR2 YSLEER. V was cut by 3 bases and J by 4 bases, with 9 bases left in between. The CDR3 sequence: CASSHQGATGELFF. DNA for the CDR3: TGCGCCAGCAGCCATCAGGGAGCCACCGGGGAGCTGTTTTTT.

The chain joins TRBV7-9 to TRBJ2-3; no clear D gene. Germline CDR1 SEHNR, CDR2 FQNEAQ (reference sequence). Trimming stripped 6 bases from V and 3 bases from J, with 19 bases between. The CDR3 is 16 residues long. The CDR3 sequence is CASSLLWPGTTDTQYF. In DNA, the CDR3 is TGTGCCAGCAGTTTATTATGGCCGGGCACAACAGATACGCAGTATTTT.

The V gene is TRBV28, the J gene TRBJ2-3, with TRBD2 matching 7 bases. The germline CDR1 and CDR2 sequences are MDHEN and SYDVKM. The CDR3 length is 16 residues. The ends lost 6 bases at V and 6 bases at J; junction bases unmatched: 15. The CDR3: CASRGDPATAGDTQYF. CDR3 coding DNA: TGTGCCAGCAGGGGTGACCCGGCCACAGCGGGGGATACGCAGTATTTT.

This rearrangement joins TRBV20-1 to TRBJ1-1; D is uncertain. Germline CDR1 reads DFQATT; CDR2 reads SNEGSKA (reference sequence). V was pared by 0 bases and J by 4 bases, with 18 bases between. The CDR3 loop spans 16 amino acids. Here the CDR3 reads CSARDVLSGSSTEAFF. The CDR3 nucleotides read TGCAGTGCTAGAGATGTTTTATCCGGGTCTAGCACTGAAGCTTTCTTT.

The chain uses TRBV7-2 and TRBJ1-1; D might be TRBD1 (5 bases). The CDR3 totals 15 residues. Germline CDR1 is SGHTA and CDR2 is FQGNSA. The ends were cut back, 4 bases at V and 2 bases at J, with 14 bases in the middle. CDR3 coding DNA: TGTGCCAGCAGCTCCCAGGGCTTACGCAACACTGAAGCTTTCTTT. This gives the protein CASSSQGLRNTEAFF.

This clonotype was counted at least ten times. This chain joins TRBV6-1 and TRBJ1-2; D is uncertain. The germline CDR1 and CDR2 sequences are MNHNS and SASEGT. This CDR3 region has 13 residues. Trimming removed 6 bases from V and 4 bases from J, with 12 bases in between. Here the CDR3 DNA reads TGTGCCAGCAGCCGACATAGCGGCTATGGCTACACCTTC. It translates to CASSRHSGYGYTF.

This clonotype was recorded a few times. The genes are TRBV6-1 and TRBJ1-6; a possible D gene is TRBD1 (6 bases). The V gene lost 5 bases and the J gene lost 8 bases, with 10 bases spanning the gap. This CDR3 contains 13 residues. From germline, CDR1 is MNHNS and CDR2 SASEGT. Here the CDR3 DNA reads TGTGCCAGCAGTAGACAGGCAGATTCACCCCTCCACTTT. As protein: CASSRQADSPLHF.

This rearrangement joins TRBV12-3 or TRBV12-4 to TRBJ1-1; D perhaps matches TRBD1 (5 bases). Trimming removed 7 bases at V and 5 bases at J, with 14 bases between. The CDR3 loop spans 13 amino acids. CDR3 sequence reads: CASTLGGRTEAFF. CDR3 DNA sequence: TGTGCCAGCACCCTGGGGGGGAGGACTGAAGCTTTCTTT.

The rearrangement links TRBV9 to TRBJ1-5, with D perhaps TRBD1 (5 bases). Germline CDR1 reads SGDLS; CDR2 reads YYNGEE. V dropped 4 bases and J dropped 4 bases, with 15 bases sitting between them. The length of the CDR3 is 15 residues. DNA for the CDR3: TGTGCCAGCAGCCCCGGGGGAGGGCCAAATCAGCCCCAGCATTTT. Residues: CASSPGGGPNQPQHF.

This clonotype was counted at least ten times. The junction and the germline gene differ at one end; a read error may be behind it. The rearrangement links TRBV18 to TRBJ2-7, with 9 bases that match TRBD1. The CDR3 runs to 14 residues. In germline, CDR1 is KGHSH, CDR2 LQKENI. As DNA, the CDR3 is TGCGCCAGCAGCCCTGGGACAGGGACCTACGAGCAGTACTTC. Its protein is CASSPGTGTYEQYF.

The CDR3 loop is CASSLLAGSNTGELFF. CDR3 coding DNA: TGTGCCAGCAGCCTACTAGCGGGATCGAACACCGGGGAGCTGTTTTTT. V is TRBV5-5 and J is TRBJ2-2, with TRBD2 identical over 10 bases. Per germline, CDR1 SGHKS and CDR2 YYEKEE (reference sequence). This CDR3 is 16 amino acids long. J was trimmed by 0 bases and V by 4 bases; bases with no gene match: 3.

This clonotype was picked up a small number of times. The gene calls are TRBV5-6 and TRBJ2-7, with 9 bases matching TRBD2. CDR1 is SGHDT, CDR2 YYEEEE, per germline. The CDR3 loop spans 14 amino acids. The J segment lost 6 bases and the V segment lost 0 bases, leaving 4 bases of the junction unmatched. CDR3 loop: CASSLGGGVFEQYF. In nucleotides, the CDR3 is TGTGCCAGCAGCTTGGGCGGGGGGGTATTCGAGCAGTACTTC. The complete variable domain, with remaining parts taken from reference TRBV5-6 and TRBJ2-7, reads DAGVTQSPTHLIKTRGQQVTLRCSPKSGHDTVSWYQQALGQGPQFIFQYYEEEERQRGNFPDRFSGHQFPNYSSELNVNALLLGDSALYLCASSLGGGVFEQYFGPGTRLTVT.

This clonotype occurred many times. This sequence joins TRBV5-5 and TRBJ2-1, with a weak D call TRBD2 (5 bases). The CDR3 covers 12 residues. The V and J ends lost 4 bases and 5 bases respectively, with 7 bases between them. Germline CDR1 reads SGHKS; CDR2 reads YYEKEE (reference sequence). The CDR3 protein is CASSAGDNEQFF. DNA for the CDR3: TGTGCCAGCAGCGCGGGTGACAATGAGCAGTTCTTC.

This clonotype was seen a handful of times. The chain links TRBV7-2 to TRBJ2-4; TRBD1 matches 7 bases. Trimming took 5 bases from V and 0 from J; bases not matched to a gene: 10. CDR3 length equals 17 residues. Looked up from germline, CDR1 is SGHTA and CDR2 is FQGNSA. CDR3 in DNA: TGTGCCAGCAGCACACACTCGACAGGGCTAGCCAAAAACATTCAGTACTTC. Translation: CASSTHSTGLAKNIQYF. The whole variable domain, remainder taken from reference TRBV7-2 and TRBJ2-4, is GAGVSQSPSNKVTEKGKDVELRCDPISGHTALYWYRQSLGQGLEFLIYFQGNSAPDKSGLPSDRFSAERTGGSVSTLTIQRTQQEDSAVYLCASSTHSTGLAKNIQYFGAGTRLSVL.

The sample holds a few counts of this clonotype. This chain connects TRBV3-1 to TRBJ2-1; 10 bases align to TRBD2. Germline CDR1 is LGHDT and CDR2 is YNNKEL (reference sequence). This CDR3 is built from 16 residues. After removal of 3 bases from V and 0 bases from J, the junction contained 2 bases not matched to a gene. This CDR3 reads CASSQSSGSSYNEQFF. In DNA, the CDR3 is TGTGCCAGCAGCCAGTCTAGCGGGAGCTCCTACAATGAGCAGTTCTTC.

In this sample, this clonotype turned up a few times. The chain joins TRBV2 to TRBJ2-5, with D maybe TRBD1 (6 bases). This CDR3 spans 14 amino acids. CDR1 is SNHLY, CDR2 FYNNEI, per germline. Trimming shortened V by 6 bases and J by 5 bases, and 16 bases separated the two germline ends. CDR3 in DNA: TGTGCCAGCAGGAACAGGGTAGGCGAGGAGACCCAGTACTTC. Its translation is CASRNRVGEETQYF. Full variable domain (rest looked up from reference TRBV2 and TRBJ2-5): EPEVTQTPSHQVTQMGQEVILRCVPISNHLYFYWYRQILGQKVEFLVSFYNNEISEKSEIFDDQFSVERPDGSNFTLKIRSTKLEDSAMYFCASRNRVGEETQYFGPGTRLLVL.

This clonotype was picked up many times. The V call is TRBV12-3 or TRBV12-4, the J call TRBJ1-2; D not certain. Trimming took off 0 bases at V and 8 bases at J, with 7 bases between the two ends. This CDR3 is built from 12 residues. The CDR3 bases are TGTGCCAGCAGTTTAGCCGGCGGCGGCTACACCTTC. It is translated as CASSLAGGGYTF.

The CDR3 is CASSPPGFNYGYTF. DNA for the CDR3: TGTGCCAGCAGTCCCCCTGGGTTTAACTATGGCTACACCTTC. V and J are TRBV12-3 or TRBV12-4 and TRBJ1-2; D gene ambiguous. CDR3 length: 14 residues. Trimming removed 5 bases from V and 1 base from J, with 11 bases in between.

CDR3 sequence (DNA): TGTGCCAGCAGTAAACTAGCGGGGAGCTCTGGGGCCAACGTCCTGACTTTC. This translates into CASSKLAGSSGANVLTF. The V and J genes are TRBV27 and TRBJ2-6, with 10 bases aligning to TRBD2. Germline CDR1 reads MNHEY; CDR2 reads SMNVEV (reference sequence). This CDR3 region has 17 residues. The V gene end was trimmed by 5 bases and the J gene end by 0 bases; junction bases not matched to a gene: 4.

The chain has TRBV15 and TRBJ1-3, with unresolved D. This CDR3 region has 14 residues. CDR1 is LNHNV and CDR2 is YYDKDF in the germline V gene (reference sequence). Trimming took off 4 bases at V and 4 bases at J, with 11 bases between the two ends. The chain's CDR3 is CATSTRGSGNTIYF. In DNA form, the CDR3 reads TGTGCCACCAGCACCAGAGGTTCCGGAAACACCATATATTTT.

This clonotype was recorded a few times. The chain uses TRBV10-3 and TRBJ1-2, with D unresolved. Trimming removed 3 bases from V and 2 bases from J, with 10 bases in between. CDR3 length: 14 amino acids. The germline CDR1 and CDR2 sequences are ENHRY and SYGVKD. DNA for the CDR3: TGTGCCATCAGTGACGGCAGTTTGAACTATGGCTACACCTTC. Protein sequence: CAISDGSLNYGYTF.